This TCR beta chain was sequenced during a study of cytomegalovirus exposure and HLA in healthy donors. The CDR3 sequence is 15 residues long. V trimming: 3 bases; J trimming: 3 bases; junction bases outside the gene matches: 6. Germline assignment: CDR1 SGDLS and CDR2 YYNGEE. Here immunoSEQ multiplex PCR was the method, and the copy in TCRdb shows in-frame clones only, minus some. There are roughly 130,000 clones in the sample; 88% occur only once, and approximately 1.3% lies in the top ten. This clonotype was sampled from a man younger than 40 in good health and CMV-seronegative. The chain couples TRBV9 to TRBJ2-1; TRBD2 agrees at 7 bases. Sequenced sample: PBMCs. DNA for the CDR3: TGTGCCAGCAGCGCGTCGACTAGCAGCTACAATGAGCAGTTCTTC. This encodes CASSASTSSYNEQFF.